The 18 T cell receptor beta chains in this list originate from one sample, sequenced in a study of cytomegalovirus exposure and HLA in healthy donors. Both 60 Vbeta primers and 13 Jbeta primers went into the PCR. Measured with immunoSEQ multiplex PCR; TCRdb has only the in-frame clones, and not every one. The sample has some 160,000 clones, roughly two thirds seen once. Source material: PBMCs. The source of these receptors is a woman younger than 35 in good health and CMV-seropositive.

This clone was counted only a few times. CDR3 region: CAWSLTAYEQYF. The CDR3 DNA reads TGTGCCTGGAGTCTTACAGCCTACGAGCAGTACTTC. The chain is built from TRBV30 and TRBJ2-7, with unresolved D. Deletions cut 2 bases from V and 2 bases from J, with 7 bases between. The length of the CDR3 is 12 residues. Germline V gene lookup returns CDR1 GTSNPN and CDR2 SVGIG (reference sequence).

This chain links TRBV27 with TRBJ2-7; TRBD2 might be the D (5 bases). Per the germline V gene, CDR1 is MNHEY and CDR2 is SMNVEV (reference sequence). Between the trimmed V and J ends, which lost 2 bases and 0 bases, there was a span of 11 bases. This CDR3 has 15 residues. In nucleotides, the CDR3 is TGTGCCAGCAGTTTAAGAGGGAGTCCCTCCTACGAGCAGTACTTC. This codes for CASSLRGSPSYEQYF.

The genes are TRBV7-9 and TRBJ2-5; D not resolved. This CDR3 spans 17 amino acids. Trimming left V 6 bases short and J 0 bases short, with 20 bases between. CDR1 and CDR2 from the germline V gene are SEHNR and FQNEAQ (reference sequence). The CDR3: CASSPPNRVPYQETQYF. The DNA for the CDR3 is TGTGCCAGCAGTCCTCCAAACCGGGTTCCGTACCAAGAGACCCAGTACTTC.

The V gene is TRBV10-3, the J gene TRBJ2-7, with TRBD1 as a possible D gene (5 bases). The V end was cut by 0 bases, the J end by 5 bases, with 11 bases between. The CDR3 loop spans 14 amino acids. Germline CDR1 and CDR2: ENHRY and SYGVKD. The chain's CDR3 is CAISESQLGDEQYF. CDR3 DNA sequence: TGTGCCATCAGTGAGTCCCAGCTAGGGGACGAGCAGTACTTC.

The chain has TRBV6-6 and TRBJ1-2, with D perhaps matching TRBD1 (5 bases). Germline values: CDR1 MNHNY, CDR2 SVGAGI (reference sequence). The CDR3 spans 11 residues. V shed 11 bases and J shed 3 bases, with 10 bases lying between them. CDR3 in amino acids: CAARVDYGYTF. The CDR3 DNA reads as TGTGCCGCCAGGGTCGACTATGGCTACACCTTC.

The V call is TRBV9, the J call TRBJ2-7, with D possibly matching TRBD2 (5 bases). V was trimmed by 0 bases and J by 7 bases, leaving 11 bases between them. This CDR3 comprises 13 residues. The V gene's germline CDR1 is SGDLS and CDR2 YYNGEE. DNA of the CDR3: TGTGCCAGCAGCGTAGTAACTAGTGGGGAGCAGTACTTC. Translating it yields CASSVVTSGEQYF.

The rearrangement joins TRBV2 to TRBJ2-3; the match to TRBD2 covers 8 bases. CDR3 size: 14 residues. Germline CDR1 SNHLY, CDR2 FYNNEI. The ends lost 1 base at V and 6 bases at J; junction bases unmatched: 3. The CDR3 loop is CASSEGGLVDTQYF. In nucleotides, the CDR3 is TGTGCCAGCAGTGAAGGGGGACTAGTGGATACGCAGTATTTT.

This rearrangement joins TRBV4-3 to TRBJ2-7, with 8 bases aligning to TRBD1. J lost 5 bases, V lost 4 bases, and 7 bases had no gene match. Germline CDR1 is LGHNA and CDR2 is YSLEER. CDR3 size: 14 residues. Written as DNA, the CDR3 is TGCGCCAGCAGCCTTCGGGACAGGCAGGACGAGCAGTACTTC. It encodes CASSLRDRQDEQYF.

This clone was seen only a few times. The DNA for the CDR3 is TGTGCCAGCGGTCCACAGGGTGACACTGAAGCTTTCTTT. Residues: CASGPQGDTEAFF. The J gene is TRBJ1-1, the V gene TRBV27; TRBD1 might be the D (6 bases). The CDR3 contains 13 residues. Trimming cost V 8 bases and J 3 bases, with 13 bases left between them. Germline values: CDR1 MNHEY, CDR2 SMNVEV (reference sequence).

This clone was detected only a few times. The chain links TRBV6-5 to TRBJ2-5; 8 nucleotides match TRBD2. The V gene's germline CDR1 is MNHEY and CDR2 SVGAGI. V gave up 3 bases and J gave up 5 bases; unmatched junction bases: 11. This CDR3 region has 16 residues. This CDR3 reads CASSYQAGGAGETQYF. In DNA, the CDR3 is TGTGCCAGCAGTTATCAGGCCGGGGGGGCCGGTGAGACCCAGTACTTC.

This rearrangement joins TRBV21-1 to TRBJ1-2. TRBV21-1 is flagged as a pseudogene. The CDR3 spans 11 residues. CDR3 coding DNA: TGTGCCAGCAGTAAACGGTATGGCTACACCTTC. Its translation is CASSKRYGYTF.

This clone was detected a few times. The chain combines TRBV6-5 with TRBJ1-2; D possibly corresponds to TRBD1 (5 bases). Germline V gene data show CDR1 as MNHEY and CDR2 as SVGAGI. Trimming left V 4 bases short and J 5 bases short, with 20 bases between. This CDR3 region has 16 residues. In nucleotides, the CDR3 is TGTGCCAGCAGTTCGGGGGTTGGGAAAGCCGGGTATGGCTACACCTTC. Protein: CASSSGVGKAGYGYTF.

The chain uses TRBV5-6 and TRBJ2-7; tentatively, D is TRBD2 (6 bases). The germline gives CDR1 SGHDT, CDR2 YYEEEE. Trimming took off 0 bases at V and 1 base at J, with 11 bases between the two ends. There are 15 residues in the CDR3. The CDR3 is CASSLGLDPSYEQYF. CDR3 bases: TGTGCCAGCAGCTTGGGACTAGATCCTTCCTACGAGCAGTACTTC.

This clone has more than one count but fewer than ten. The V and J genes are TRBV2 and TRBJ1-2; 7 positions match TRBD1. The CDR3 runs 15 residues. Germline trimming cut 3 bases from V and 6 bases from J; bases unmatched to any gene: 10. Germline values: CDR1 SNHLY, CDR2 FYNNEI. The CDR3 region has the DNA TGTGCCAGCAGTGATCCCCAGGGGGGAAGAGATGGCTACACCTTC. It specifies CASSDPQGGRDGYTF.

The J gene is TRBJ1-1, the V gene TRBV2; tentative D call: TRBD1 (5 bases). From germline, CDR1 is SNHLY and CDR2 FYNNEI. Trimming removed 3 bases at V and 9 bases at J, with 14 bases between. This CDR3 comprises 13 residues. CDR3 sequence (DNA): TGTGCCAGCAGTGAGGAGACAGTCTCTAAAGCTTTCTTT. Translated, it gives CASSEETVSKAFF. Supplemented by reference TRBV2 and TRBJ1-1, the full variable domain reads EPEVTQTPSHQVTQMGQEVILRCVPISNHLYFYWYRQILGQKVEFLVSFYNNEISEKSEIFDDQFSVERPDGSNFTLKIRSTKLEDSAMYFCASSEETVSKAFFGQGTRLTVV.

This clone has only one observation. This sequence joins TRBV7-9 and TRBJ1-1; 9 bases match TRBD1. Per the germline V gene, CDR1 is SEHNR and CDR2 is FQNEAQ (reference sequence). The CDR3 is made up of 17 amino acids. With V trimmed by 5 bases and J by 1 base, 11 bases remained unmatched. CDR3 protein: CASSQIDRGKGNTEAFF. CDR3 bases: TGTGCCAGCAGCCAGATAGACAGGGGGAAGGGGAACACTGAAGCTTTCTTT.

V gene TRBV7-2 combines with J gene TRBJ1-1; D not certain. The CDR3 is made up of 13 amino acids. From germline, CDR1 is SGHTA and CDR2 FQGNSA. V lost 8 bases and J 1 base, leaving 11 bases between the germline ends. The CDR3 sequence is CASSAGRNTEAFF. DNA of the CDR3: TGTGCCAGCTCGGCGGGGAGGAACACTGAAGCTTTCTTT.

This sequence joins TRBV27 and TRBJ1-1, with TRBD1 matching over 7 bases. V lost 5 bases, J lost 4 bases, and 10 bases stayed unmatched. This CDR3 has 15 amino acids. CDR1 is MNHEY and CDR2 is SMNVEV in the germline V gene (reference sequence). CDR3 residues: CASSQQQGTITEAFF. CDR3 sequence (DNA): TGTGCCAGCAGTCAGCAACAGGGGACGATCACTGAAGCTTTCTTT.